This T cell receptor (beta chain) appears in the sequencing data of a study of Ad26.COV2.S vaccination and SARS-CoV-2 variants. Generated by immunoSEQ multiplex PCR, the TCRdb table keeps only in-frame clones and is missing some. The sample has about 430,000 clones; over 75% are singletons. Treatment meaning: some 19 received Ad26.COV2.S at low or high dose, single or two shots; 5 received placebo; per-sample allocation not given. The investigators took samples on day 63 after the first vaccine or placebo injection. CDR1 MNHEY and CDR2 SMNVEV come from the germline V gene (reference sequence). The CDR3 totals 14 residues. Trimming took off 7 bases at V and 4 bases at J, with 17 bases between the two ends.

The receptor comes from a person between 18 and 65 years old who received the Ad26.COV2.S COVID-19 vaccine or a placebo. The sample in question was peripheral blood, obtained in a trial of Ad26.COV2.S vaccine versus placebo. The rearrangement joins TRBV27 to TRBJ2-7; D is uncertain. CDR3 protein: CASTPSWGRYEQYF. In DNA form, the CDR3 reads TGTGCCAGCACCCCCTCCTGGGGTAGGTACGAGCAGTACTTC.